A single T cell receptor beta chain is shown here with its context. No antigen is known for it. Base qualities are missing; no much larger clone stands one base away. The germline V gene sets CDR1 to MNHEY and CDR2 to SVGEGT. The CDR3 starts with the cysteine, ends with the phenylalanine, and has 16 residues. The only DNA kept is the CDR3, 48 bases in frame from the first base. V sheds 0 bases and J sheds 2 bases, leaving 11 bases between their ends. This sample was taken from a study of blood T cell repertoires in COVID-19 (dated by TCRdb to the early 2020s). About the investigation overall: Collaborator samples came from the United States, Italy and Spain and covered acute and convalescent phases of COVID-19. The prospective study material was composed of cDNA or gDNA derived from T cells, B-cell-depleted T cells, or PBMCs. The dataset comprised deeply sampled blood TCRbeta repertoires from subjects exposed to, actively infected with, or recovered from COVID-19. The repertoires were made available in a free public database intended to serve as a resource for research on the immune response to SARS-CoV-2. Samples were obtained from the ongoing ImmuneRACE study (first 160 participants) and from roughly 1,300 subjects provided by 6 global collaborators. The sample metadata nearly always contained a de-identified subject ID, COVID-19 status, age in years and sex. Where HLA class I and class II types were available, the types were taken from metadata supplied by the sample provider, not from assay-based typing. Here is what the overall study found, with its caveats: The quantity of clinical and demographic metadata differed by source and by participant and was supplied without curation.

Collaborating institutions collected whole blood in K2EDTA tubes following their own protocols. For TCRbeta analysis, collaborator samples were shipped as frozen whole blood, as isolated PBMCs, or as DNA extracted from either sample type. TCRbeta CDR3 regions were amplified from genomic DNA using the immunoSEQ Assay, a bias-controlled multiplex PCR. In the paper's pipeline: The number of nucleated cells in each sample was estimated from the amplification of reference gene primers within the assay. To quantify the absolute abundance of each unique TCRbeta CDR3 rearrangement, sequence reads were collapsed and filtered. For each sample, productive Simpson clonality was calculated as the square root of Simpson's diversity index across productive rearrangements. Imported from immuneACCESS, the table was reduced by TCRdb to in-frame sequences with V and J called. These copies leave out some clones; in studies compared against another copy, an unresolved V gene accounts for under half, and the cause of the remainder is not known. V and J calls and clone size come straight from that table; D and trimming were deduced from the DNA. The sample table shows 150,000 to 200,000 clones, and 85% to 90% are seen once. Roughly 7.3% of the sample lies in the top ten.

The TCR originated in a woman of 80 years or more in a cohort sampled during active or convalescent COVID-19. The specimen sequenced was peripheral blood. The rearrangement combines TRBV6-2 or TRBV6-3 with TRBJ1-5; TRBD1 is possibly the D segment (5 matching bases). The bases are TGTGCCAGCAGTTACTCGGTTGGGGCTGGCAATCAGCCCCAGCATTTT. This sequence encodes CASSYSVGAGNQPQHF.